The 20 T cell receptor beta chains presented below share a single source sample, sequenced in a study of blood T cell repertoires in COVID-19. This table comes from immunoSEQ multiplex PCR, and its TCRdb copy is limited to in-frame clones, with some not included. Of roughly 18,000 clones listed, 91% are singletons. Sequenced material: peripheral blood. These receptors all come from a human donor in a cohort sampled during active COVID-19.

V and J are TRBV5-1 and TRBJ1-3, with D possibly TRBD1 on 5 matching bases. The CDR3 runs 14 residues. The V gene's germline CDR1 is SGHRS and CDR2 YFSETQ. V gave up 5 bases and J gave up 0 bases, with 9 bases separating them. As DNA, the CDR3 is TGCGCCAGCAGGCCGGGACTCTCTGGAAACACCATATATTTT. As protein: CASRPGLSGNTIYF.

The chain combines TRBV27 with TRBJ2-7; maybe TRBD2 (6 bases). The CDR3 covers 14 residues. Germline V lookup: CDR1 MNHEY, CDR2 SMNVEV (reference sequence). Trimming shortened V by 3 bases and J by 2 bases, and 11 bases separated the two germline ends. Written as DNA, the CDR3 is TGTGCCAGCAGTTTGATAGGGAGGCCCTACGAGCAGTACTTC. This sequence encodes CASSLIGRPYEQYF.

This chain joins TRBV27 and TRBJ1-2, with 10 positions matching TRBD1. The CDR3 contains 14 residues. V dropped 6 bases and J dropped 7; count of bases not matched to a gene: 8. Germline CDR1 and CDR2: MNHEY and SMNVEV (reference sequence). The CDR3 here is CASSLNRDRGGYTF. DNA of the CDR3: TGTGCCAGCAGCCTCAACCGGGACAGGGGTGGCTACACCTTC.

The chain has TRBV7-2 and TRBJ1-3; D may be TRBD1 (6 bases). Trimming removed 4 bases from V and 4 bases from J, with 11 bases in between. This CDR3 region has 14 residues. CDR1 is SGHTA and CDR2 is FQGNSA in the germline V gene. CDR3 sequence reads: CASSSRQEGNTIYF. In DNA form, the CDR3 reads TGTGCCAGCAGCTCGCGACAGGAGGGAAACACCATATATTTT.

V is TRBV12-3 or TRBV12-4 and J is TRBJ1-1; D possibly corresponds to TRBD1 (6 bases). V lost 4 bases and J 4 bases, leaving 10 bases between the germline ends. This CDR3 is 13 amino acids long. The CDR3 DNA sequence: TGTGCCAGCAGTTCACAGGGAAGCACTGAAGCTTTCTTT. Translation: CASSSQGSTEAFF.

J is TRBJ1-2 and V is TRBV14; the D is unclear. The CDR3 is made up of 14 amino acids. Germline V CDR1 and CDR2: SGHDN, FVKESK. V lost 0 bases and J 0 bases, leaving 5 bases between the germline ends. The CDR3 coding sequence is TGTGCCAGCAGCCAAGATCGGTCTAACTATGGCTACACCTTC. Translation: CASSQDRSNYGYTF.

Here the CDR3 reads CASSRTLSADTQYF. CDR3 coding DNA: TGTGCCAGCAGCCGGACTTTATCCGCAGATACGCAGTATTTT. This chain links TRBV7-9 with TRBJ2-3; tentative D call: TRBD2 (5 bases). The CDR3 extends over 14 amino acids. Trimming pared 5 bases from V and 4 bases from J, leaving 13 bases between. CDR1 SEHNR and CDR2 FQNEAQ come from the germline V gene (reference sequence).

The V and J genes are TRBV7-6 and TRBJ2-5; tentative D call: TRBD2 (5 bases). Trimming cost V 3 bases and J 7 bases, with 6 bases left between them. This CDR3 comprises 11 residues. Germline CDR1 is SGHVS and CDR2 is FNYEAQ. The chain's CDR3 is CASSFGRTQYF. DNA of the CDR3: TGTGCCAGCAGCTTTGGGAGGACCCAGTACTTC.

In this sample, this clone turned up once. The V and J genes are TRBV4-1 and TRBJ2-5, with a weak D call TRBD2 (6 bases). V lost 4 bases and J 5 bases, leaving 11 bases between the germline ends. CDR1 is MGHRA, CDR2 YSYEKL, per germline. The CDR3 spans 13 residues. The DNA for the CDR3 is TGCGCCAGCAGCCTCCTCCGGGGGGAGACCCAGTACTTC. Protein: CASSLLRGETQYF.

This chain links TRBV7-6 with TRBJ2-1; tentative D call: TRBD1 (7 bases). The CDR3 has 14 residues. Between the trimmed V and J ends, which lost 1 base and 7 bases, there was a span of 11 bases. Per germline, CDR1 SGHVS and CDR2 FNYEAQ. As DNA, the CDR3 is TGTGCCAGCAGCTTAGGGGCAGGGGGGAATGAGCAGTTCTTC. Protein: CASSLGAGGNEQFF. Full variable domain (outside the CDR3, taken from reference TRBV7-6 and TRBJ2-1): GAGVSQSPRYKVTKRGQDVALRCDPISGHVSLYWYRQALGQGPEFLTYFNYEAQQDKSGLPNDRFSAERPEGSISTLTIQRTEQRDSAMYRCASSLGAGGNEQFFGPGTRLTVL.

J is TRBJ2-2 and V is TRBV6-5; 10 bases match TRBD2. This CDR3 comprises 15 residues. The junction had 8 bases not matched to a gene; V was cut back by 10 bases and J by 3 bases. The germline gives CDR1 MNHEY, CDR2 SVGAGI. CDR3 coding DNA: TGTGCCACCCGATTAGCGGGAGGCCACACCGGGGAGCTGTTTTTT. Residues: CATRLAGGHTGELFF.

The chain's CDR3 is CASSKRLAAGEQFF. In DNA form, the CDR3 reads TGTGCCAGTAGTAAGCGACTAGCAGCCGGTGAGCAGTTCTTC. J is TRBJ2-1 and V is TRBV19, with 7 positions matching TRBD2. The length of the CDR3 is 14 residues. Germline loops: CDR1 LNHDA, CDR2 SQIVND (reference sequence). Trimming cost V 4 bases and J 9 bases; bases outside gene matches: 9.

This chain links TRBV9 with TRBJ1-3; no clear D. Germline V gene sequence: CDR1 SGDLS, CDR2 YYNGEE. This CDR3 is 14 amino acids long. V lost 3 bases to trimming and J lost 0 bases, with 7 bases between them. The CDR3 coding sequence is TGTGCCAGCAGCGGAGGGTTCTCTGGAAACACCATATATTTT. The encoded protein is CASSGGFSGNTIYF.

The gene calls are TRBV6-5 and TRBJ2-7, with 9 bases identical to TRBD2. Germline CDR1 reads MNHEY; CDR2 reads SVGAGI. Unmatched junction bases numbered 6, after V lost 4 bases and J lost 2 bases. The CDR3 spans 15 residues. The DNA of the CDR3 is TGTGCCAGCAGTTCGGTGGCGGGAGGGCCCTACGAGCAGTACTTC. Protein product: CASSSVAGGPYEQYF.

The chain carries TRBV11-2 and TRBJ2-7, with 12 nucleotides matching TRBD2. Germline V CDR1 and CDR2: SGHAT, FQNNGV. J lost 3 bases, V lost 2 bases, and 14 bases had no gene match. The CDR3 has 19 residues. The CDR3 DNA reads TGTGCCAGCAGCTTAATCCGCGTCGGACTAGCGGGGACTTACTACGAGCAGTACTTC. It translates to CASSLIRVGLAGTYYEQYF. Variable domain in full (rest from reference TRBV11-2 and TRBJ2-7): EAGVAQSPRYKIIEKRQSVAFWCNPISGHATLYWYQQILGQGPKLLIQFQNNGVVDDSQLPKDRFSAERLKGVDSTLKIQPAKLEDSAVYLCASSLIRVGLAGTYYEQYFGPGTRLTVT.

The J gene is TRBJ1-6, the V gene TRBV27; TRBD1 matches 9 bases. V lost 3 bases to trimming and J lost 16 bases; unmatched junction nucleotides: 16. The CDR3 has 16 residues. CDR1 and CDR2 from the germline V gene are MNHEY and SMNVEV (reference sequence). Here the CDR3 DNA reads TGTGCCAGCAGTTTCTACCTGGGACAGGGATCCTTAAGACTCCACTTT. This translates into CASSFYLGQGSLRLHF.

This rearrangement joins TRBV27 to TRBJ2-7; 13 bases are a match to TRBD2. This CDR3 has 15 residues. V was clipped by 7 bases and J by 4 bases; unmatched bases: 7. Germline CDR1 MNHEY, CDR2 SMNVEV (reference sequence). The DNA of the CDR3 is TGTGCCAGCAAAACCGGGACTAGCGGGACATACGAGCAGTACTTC. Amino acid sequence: CASKTGTSGTYEQYF.

The CDR3: CASSQVRAREGEKLFF. CDR3 bases: TGCGCCAGCAGCCAAGTAAGGGCCAGGGAAGGGGAAAAACTGTTTTTT. This chain connects TRBV4-1 to TRBJ1-4, with D maybe TRBD1 (5 bases). V lost 1 base and J 8 bases, leaving 17 bases between the germline ends. From germline, CDR1 is MGHRA and CDR2 YSYEKL. The CDR3 contains 16 residues.

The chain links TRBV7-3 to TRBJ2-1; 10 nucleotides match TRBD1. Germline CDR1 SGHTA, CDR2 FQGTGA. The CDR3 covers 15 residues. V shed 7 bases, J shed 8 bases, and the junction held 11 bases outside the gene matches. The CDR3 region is CASTPPGQGRDEQFF. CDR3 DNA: TGTGCCAGCACACCCCCGGGACAGGGGCGCGATGAGCAGTTCTTC.

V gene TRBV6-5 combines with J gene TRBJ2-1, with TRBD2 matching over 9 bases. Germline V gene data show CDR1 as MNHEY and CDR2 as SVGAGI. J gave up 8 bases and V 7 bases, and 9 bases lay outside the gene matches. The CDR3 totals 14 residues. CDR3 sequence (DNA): TGTGCCAGCACCCGGAGCGGGGGGCTAGATGAGCAGTTCTTC. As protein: CASTRSGGLDEQFF.